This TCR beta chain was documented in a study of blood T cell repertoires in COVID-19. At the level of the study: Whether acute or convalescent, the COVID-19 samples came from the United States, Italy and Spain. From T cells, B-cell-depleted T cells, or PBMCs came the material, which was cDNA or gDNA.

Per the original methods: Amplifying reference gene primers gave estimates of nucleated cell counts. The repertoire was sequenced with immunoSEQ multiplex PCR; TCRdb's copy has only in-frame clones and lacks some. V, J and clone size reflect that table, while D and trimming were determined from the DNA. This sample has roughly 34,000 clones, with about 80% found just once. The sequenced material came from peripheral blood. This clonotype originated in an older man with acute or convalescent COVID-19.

The chain's CDR3 is CASSDTGKSSNQPQHF. DNA for the CDR3: TGCGCCAGCAGTGATACAGGGAAATCTAGCAATCAGCCCCAGCATTTT. V and J are TRBV4-1 and TRBJ1-5; maybe TRBD1 (6 bases). Deletions cut 6 bases from V and 0 bases from J, with 15 bases between. This CDR3 contains 16 residues. Germline V gives CDR1 MGHRA, CDR2 YSYEKL.